This T cell receptor (beta chain) stems from a study of PD-1 blockade in classical Hodgkin lymphoma. Findings and caveats of the study: The origin of the repertoire differences remains undefined, with disease activity or prior therapy as possible causes.

Regarding this clone: The antigen is undetermined.

The CDR3 length is 15 residues. With 3 bases clipped from V and 0 bases from J, the junction kept 5 bases outside the gene matches. Germline values: CDR1 MNHNS, CDR2 SASEGT. Regarding time point: newly diagnosed, previously untreated cHL patient sample. Here immunoSEQ multiplex PCR was the method, and the copy in TCRdb shows in-frame clones only, minus some. The profile shows approximately 47,000 clones, roughly 91% of them singletons. This TCR was recovered from a human donor with classical Hodgkin lymphoma. Sequencing was carried out using peripheral blood mononuclear cells (PBMCs). The chain combines TRBV6-1 with TRBJ2-7, with 7 nucleotides matching TRBD1. CDR3: CASSENRGLSYEQYF. The CDR3 DNA reads as TGTGCCAGCAGTGAGAACAGGGGCCTCTCCTACGAGCAGTACTTC.